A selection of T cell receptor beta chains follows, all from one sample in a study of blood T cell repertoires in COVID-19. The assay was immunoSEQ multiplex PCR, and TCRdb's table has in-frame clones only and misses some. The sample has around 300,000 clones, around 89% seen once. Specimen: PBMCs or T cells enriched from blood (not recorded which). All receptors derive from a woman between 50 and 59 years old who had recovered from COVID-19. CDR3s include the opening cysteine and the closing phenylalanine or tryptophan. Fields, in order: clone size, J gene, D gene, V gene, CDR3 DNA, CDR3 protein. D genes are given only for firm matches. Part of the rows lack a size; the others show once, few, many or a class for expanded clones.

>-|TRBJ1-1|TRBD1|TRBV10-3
TGTGCCATCAGCCTAACAGGGGCTGAAGCTTTCTTT
CAISLTGAEAFF
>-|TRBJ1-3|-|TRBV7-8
TGTGCCAGCAGCTTAGTGAGGGCTGGAAACACCATATATTTT
CASSLVRAGNTIYF
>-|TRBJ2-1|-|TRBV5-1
TGCGCCAGCAGCTCGGACAGTTGGAATGAGCAGTTCTTC
CASSSDSWNEQFF
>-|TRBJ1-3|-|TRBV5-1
TGCGCCAGCAGCTTGAGCTCCACAGGGTTCTCTGGAAACACCATATATTTT
CASSLSSTGFSGNTIYF
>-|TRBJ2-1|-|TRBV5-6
TGTGCCAGCAGCTTCTTTACTTCACCCGAGCAGTTCTTC
CASSFFTSPEQFF
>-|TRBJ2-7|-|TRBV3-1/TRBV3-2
TGTGCCAGCAGCCAAGGGGCTGGAGGACGAACGTACTTC
CASSQGAGGRTYF
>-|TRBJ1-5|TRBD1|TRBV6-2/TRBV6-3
TGTGCCAGCAGTTATTTTACAGGGGACAATCAGCCCCAGCATTTT
CASSYFTGDNQPQHF
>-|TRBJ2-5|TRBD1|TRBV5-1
TGCGCCAGCAGCCGCCGGGACAGGGGGCTTGGAGAGACCCAGTACTTC
CASSRRDRGLGETQYF
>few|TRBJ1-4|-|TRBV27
TGTGCCAGCAGTCCAAACAGTGGAACTAATGAAAAACTGTTTTTT
CASSPNSGTNEKLFF
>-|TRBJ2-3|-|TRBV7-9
TGTGCCAGCAGCTCCGGGAGAGGGGATACGCAGTATTTT
CASSSGRGDTQYF
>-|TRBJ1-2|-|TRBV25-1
TGTGCCAGCAGTGAACCCAGAGAGGGTCAAAATGGCTACACCTTC
CASSEPREGQNGYTF
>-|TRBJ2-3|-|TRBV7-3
TGTGCCAGCAGCCAGATGCCGGGAGACACAGATACGCAGTATTTT
CASSQMPGDTDTQYF
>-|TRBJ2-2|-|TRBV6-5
TGTGCCACCCAAACCGGGACTTGGAGCACCGGGGAGCTGTTTTTT
CATQTGTWSTGELFF
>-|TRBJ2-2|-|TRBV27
TGTGCCAGCAGTCTGCTATCGGTGAGCGCGAACACCGGGGAGCTGTTTTTT
CASSLLSVSANTGELFF
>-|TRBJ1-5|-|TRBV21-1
TGTGCCAGCAGCAAAGTCTCGGGGGGTTTGCAGCCCCAGCATTTT
CASSKVSGGLQPQHF
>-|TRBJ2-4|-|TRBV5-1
TGCGCCAGCAGCTTCGTGGGAGGTAACATTCAGTACTTC
CASSFVGGNIQYF
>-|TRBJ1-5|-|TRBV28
TGTGCCAGCAGCCGCGCGGGAGGAGGGATGGATCAGCCCCAGCATTTT
CASSRAGGGMDQPQHF
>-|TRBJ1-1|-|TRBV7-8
TGTGCCAGCAGCTCAGGACTCTTGAACACTGAAGCTTTCTTT
CASSSGLLNTEAFF
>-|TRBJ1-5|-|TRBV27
TGTGCCAGCAGGACCAACGGCGGGAATCAGCCCCAGCATTTT
CASRTNGGNQPQHF
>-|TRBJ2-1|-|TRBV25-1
TGTGCCAGCACCTCCCTACGGGGAAGCTCCTACAATGAGCAGTTCTTC
CASTSLRGSSYNEQFF
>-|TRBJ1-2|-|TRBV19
TGTGCCAGTAGGGGCGATGGCTACACCTTC
CASRGDGYTF
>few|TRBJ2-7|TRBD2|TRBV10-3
TGTGCCATCAGCGAGCGGGAGGGCCAAGAGGAGCAGTACTTC
CAISEREGQEEQYF
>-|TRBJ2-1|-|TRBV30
TGTGCCTGGAGTTCCCTGGGGGGCAATGAGCAGTTCTTC
CAWSSLGGNEQFF
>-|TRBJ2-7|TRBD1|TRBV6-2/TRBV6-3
TGTGCCAGCAGTCAGCGGACAGGGTTGGACGAGCAGTACTTC
CASSQRTGLDEQYF
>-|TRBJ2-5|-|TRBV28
TGTGCCAGCAGTTATACCGGCAGGGGTTCGCAGACCCAGTACTTC
CASSYTGRGSQTQYF
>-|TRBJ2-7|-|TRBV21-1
TGTGCCAGCAGCAAATTGGGCTGCCGGACAGATGATGCCTACGAGCAGTACTTC
CASSKLGCRTDDAYEQYF
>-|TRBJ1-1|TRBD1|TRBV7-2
TGTGCCAGCAGCTCCCAGGGGGTAGGGGGAACTGAAGCTTTCTTT
CASSSQGVGGTEAFF
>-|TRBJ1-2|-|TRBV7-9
TGTGCCAGCAGCTTAGAGCATGAGGGATCTGGCTACACCTTC
CASSLEHEGSGYTF
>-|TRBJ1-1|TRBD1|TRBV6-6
TGTGCCAGCAGTCAGGGGACAGGGATTAACACTGAAGCTTTCTTT
CASSQGTGINTEAFF
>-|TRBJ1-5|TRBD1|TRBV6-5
TGTGCCAGCAAAAGGGTCCGACAGGGAGGACAGCCCCAGCATTTT
CASKRVRQGGQPQHF
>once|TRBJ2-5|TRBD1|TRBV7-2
TGTGCCAGCAGCCCTACAGGGGTTGCCCAAGAGACCCAGTACTTC
CASSPTGVAQETQYF
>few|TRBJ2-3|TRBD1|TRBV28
TGTGCCGGACAGGGCGGAGCAGATACGCAGTATTTT
CAGQGGADTQYF
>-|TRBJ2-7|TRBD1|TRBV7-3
TGTGCCAGCAGCCCAACCCCCGACAGGGTGGGGGAGCAGTACTTC
CASSPTPDRVGEQYF
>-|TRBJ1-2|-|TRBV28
TGTGCCACCACGACAGCTAACAACTATGGCTACACCTTC
CATTTANNYGYTF
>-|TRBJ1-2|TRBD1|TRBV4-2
TGTGCCAGCAGCCGACCGGGACAGGGACTAGATGGCTACACCTTC
CASSRPGQGLDGYTF
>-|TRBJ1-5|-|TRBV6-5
TGTGCCAGCGGCAATAGCAATCAGCCCCAGCATTTT
CASGNSNQPQHF
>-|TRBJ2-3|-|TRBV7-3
TGTGCCAGCAGCTGGAGGTATGCAGATACGCAGTATTTT
CASSWRYADTQYF
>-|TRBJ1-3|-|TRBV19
TGTGCCAGTATTCAATCTGGATACCGGGATACTGGAAACACCATATATTTT
CASIQSGYRDTGNTIYF
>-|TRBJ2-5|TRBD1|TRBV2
TGTGCCAGCAGTGAAGGAAGGTCGGCAGGGGGCCGTGGGGAGACCCAGTACTTC
CASSEGRSAGGRGETQYF
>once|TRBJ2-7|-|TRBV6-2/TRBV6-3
TGTGCCAGCAGCCCTTTGGGGGACTCAGACGAGCAGTACTTC
CASSPLGDSDEQYF
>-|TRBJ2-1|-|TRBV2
TGTGCCAGCGCAATAAACTTCGACTGGAATGAGCAGTTCTTC
CASAINFDWNEQFF
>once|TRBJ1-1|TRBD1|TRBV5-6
TGTGCCAGCAGCCTGGGGACAGGGGGCGCGTGGTCTAGCTCTGAAGCTTTCTTT
CASSLGTGGAWSSSEAFF
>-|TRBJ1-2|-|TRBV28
TGTGCCAGCAGCTCACAGTTCCCTGGCTACACCTTC
CASSSQFPGYTF
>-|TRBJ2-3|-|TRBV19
TGTGCCAGTAGTTTGGGGGGAGGAACAGATACGCAGTATTTT
CASSLGGGTDTQYF
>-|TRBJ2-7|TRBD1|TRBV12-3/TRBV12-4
TGTGCCAGCAGTTGGGACAGGGGGTACGAGCAGTACTTC
CASSWDRGYEQYF
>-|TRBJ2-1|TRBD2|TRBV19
TGTGCCAGTAGTACGGGACTAGGAATCGGGTTCAATGAGCAGTTCTTC
CASSTGLGIGFNEQFF
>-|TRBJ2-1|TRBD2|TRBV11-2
TGTGCCAGCAGCTTAGTTCTTAGGACTAGCGGGAGCGATGAGCAGTTCTTC
CASSLVLRTSGSDEQFF
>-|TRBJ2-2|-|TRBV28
TGTGCCAGCACAACAGGTCCTCGGGAGCTGTTTTTT
CASTTGPRELFF
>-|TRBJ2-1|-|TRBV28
TGTGCCAGCTCCCGAAGTGGGGTACGGGACTACAATGAGCAGTTCTTC
CASSRSGVRDYNEQFF
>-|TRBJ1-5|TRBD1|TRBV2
TGTGCCAGCAGTGGGACAGGGGGTCGGCAGCCCCAGCATTTT
CASSGTGGRQPQHF
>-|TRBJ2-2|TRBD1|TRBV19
TGTGCCAGTAGTAAACAGGGGGTCACCGGGGAGCTGTTTTTT
CASSKQGVTGELFF
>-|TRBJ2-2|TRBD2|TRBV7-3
TGTGCCAGCAGCTTAAGTTTCCAGCGGGAGAGAGGCACCGGGGAGCTGTTTTTT
CASSLSFQRERGTGELFF
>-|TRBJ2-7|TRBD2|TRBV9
TGTGCCAGCAGCTCCGGACTAGCGCCACACTACGAGCAGTACTTC
CASSSGLAPHYEQYF
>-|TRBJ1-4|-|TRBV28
TGTGCCAGCAGTTTGATTGGGCAGACTAATGAAAAACTGTTTTTT
CASSLIGQTNEKLFF
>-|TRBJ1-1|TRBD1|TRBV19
TGTGCCAGTATAAAGGGACAGGGGAACACTGAAGCTTTCTTT
CASIKGQGNTEAFF